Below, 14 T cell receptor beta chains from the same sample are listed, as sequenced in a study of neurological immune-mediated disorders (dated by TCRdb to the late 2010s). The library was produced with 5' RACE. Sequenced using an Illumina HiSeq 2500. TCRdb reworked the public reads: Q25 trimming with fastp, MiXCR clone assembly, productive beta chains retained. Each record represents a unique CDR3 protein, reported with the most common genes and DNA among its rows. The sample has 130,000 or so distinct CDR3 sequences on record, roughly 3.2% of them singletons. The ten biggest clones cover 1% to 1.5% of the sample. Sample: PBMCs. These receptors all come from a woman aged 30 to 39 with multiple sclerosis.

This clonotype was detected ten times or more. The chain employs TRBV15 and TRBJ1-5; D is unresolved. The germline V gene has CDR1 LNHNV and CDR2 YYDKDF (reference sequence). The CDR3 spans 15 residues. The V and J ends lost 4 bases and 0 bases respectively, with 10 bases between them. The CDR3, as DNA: TGTGCCACCAGCACAGACCCAAATAGCAATCAGCCCCAGCATTTT. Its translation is CATSTDPNSNQPQHF.

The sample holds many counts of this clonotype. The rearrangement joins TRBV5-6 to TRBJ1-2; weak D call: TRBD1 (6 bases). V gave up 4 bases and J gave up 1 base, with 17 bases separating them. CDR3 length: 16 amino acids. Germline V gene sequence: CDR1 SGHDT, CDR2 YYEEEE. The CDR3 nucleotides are TGTGCCAGCAGCCTGCAAGGGGACACTATTAACTATGGCTACACCTTC. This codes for CASSLQGDTINYGYTF.

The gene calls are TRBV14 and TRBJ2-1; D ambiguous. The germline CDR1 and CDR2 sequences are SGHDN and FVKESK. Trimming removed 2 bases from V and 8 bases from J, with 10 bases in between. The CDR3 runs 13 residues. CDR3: CASSQPFRDEQFF. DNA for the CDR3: TGTGCCAGCAGCCAACCCTTCCGGGATGAGCAGTTCTTC.

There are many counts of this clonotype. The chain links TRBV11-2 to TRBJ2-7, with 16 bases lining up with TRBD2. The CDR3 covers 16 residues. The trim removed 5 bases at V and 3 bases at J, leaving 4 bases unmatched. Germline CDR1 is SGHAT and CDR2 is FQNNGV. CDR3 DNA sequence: TGTGCCAGCAGCCCGGGACTAGCGGGGGGGATCTACGAGCAGTACTTC. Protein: CASSPGLAGGIYEQYF.

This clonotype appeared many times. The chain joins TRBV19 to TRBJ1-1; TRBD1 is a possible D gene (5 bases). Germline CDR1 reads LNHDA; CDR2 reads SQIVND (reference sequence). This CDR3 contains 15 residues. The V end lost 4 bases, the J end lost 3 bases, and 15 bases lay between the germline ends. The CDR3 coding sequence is TGTGCCAGTAGTACCGTGGGGGAACGAGACACTGAAGCTTTCTTT. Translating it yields CASSTVGERDTEAFF.

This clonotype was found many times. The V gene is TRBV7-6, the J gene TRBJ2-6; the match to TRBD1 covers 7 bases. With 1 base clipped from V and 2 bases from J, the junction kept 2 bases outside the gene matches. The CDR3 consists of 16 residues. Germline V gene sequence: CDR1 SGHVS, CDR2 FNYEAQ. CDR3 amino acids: CASSLEGTAGANVLTF. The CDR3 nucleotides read TGTGCCAGCAGCTTAGAAGGGACAGCTGGGGCCAACGTCCTGACTTTC.

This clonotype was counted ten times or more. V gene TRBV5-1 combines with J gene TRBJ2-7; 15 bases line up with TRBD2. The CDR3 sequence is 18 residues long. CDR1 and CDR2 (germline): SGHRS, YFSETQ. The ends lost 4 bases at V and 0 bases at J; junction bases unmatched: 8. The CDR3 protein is CASSGPGTSGRPSYEQYF. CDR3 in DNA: TGCGCCAGCAGCGGGCCCGGGACTAGCGGGAGGCCCTCCTACGAGCAGTACTTC.

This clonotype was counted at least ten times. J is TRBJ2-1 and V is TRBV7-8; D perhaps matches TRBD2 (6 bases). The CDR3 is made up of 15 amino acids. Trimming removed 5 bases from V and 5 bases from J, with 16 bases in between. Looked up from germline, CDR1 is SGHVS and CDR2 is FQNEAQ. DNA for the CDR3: TGTGCCAGCAGCCAAGGGGCTAGCGTGGACAATGAGCAGTTCTTC. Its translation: CASSQGASVDNEQFF. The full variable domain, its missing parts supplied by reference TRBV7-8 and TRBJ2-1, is GAGVSQSPRYKVAKRGQDVALRCDPISGHVSLFWYQQALGQGPEFLTYFQNEAQLDKSGLPSDRFFAERPEGSVSTLKIQRTQQEDSAVYLCASSQGASVDNEQFFGPGTRLTVL.

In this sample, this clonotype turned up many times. CDR3: CASSVGDRAAEQYF. The DNA of the CDR3 is TGCGCCAGCAGCGTGGGGGACAGGGCCGCTGAGCAGTACTTC. The chain couples TRBV5-1 to TRBJ2-7; 9 bases line up with TRBD1. This CDR3 is built from 14 residues. V was clipped by 4 bases and J by 7 bases; unmatched bases: 9. Germline V gene data show CDR1 as SGHRS and CDR2 as YFSETQ.

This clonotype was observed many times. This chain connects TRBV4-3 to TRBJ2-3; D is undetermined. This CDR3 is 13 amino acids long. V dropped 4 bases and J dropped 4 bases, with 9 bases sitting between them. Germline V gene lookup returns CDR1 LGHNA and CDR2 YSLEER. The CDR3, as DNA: TGCGCCAGCAGCCTGATAAGGGCAGATACGCAGTATTTT. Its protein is CASSLIRADTQYF.

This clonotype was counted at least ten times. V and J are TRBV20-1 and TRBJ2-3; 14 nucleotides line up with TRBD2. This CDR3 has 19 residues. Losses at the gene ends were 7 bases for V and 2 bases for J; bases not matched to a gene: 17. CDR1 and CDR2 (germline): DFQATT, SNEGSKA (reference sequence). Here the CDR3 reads CSGLTFGLAGGRNTDTQYF. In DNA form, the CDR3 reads TGCAGTGGGCTAACGTTCGGACTAGCGGGAGGACGTAACACAGATACGCAGTATTTT.

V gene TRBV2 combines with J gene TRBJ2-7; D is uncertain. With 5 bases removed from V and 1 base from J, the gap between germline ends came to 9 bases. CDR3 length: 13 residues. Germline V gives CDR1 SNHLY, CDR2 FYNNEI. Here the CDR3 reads CASSHGPSYEQYF. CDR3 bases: TGTGCCAGCAGTCATGGGCCTTCCTACGAGCAGTACTTC. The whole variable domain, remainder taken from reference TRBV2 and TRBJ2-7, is EPEVTQTPSHQVTQMGQEVILRCVPISNHLYFYWYRQILGQKVEFLVSFYNNEISEKSEIFDDQFSVERPDGSNFTLKIRSTKLEDSAMYFCASSHGPSYEQYFGPGTRLTVT.

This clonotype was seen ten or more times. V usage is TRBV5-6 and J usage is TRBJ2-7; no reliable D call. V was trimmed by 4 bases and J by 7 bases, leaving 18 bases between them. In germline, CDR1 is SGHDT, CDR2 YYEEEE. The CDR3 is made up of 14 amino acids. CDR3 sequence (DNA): TGTGCCAGCAGCAACGATCCCGCCGTCGATGAGCAGTACTTC. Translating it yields CASSNDPAVDEQYF.

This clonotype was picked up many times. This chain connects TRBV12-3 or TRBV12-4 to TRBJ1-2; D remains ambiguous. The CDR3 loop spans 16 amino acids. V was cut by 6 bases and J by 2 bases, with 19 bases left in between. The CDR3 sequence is CASSSDLGNQNYGYTF. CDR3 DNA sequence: TGTGCCAGCAGCTCTGACTTGGGGAACCAAAACTATGGCTACACCTTC.